This passage covers 28 T cell receptor beta chains from one sample sequenced in a study of cytomegalovirus exposure and HLA in healthy donors. PCR employed 60 Vbeta and 13 Jbeta primers. Some clones are missing from TCRdb's copy, which holds only in-frame ones; the method was immunoSEQ multiplex PCR. The table lists around 90,000 clones, over 60% of them singletons. Sample: PBMCs. The receptor set was obtained from a male donor in good health and CMV-seropositive.

A single count supports this clone. The chain combines TRBV5-4 with TRBJ2-7, with TRBD1 as a possible D gene (8 bases). CDR3 length: 16 amino acids. CDR1 is SGHNT and CDR2 is YYREEE in the germline V gene (reference sequence). V was pared by 5 bases and J by 5 bases, with 23 bases between. The CDR3 sequence: CASSVGGGRGLDEQYF. DNA of the CDR3: TGTGCCAGCAGTGTTGGCGGGGGCAGGGGGCTCGACGAGCAGTACTTC. Combining the CDR3 with reference TRBV5-4 and TRBJ2-7 gives the whole variable domain ETGVTQSPTHLIKTRGQQVTLRCSSQSGHNTVSWYQQALGQGPQFIFQYYREEENGRGNFPPRFSGLQFPNYSSELNVNALELDDSALYLCASSVGGGRGLDEQYFGPGTRLTVT.

The genes are TRBV5-1 and TRBJ1-6; D is possibly TRBD1 (6 bases). Germline V gene sequence: CDR1 SGHRS, CDR2 YFSETQ. V lost 4 bases and J lost 9, with 14 bases in between. The CDR3 has 14 amino acids. The CDR3 sequence is CASSPGGGASPLHF. The CDR3, as DNA: TGCGCCAGCAGCCCGGGAGGGGGGGCTTCACCCCTCCACTTT.

The chain has TRBV18 and TRBJ2-1; 10 nucleotides line up with TRBD1. Germline CDR1 and CDR2: KGHSH and LQKENI. J gave up 3 bases and V 6 bases, and 2 bases lay outside the gene matches. There are 14 residues in the CDR3. As DNA, the CDR3 is TGTGCCAGCTCCTGGACAGGGGGCTACAATGAGCAGTTCTTC. Translation: CASSWTGGYNEQFF.

This chain connects TRBV6-1 to TRBJ2-7; TRBD2 matches 8 bases. CDR3 length: 14 residues. Germline V gene data show CDR1 as MNHNS and CDR2 as SASEGT. With 1 base clipped from V and 7 bases from J, the junction kept 6 bases outside the gene matches. CDR3 bases: TGTGCCAGCAGTGAAGGGGGACTAGTTGGGGAGCAGTACTTC. It translates to CASSEGGLVGEQYF.

The chain couples TRBV5-1 to TRBJ2-5, with 8 nucleotides matching TRBD1. CDR1 is SGHRS and CDR2 is YFSETQ in the germline V gene. The CDR3 has 14 amino acids. V shed 4 bases and J 4 bases; nucleotides not matched to a gene: 6. The chain's CDR3 is CASSPDRVGETQYF. The CDR3 DNA reads TGCGCCAGCAGCCCGGACAGGGTTGGAGAGACCCAGTACTTC.

The gene calls are TRBV27 and TRBJ1-1; D is unresolved. Germline V gives CDR1 MNHEY, CDR2 SMNVEV (reference sequence). The CDR3 is made up of 14 amino acids. The V end lost 8 bases, the J end lost 1 base, and 14 bases lay between the germline ends. CDR3 sequence: CASRSPGRNTEAFF. The CDR3 nucleotides are TGTGCCAGCCGGAGTCCGGGGAGGAACACTGAAGCTTTCTTT.

The chain couples TRBV2 to TRBJ2-5; 7 bases match TRBD1. The CDR3 contains 13 residues. The V and J ends lost 2 bases and 8 bases, in that order; junction bases with no gene match: 5. Per germline, CDR1 SNHLY and CDR2 FYNNEI. CDR3 residues: CASSEQGEGTQYF. The CDR3 DNA reads TGTGCCAGCAGTGAACAGGGGGAAGGAACCCAGTACTTC. The whole variable domain, filled in from reference TRBV2 and TRBJ2-5, reads EPEVTQTPSHQVTQMGQEVILRCVPISNHLYFYWYRQILGQKVEFLVSFYNNEISEKSEIFDDQFSVERPDGSNFTLKIRSTKLEDSAMYFCASSEQGEGTQYFGPGTRLLVL.

V is TRBV7-2 and J is TRBJ2-5; the match to TRBD2 covers 10 bases. Trimming cost V 5 bases and J 4 bases; bases outside gene matches: 10. The CDR3 extends over 16 amino acids. Germline V gives CDR1 SGHTA, CDR2 FQGNSA. The chain's CDR3 is CASSPQRAGGRETQYF. In nucleotides, the CDR3 is TGTGCCAGCAGCCCACAACGAGCGGGGGGGCGAGAGACCCAGTACTTC.

In this sample, this clone turned up a few times. The chain joins TRBV30 to TRBJ2-7, with TRBD2 identical over 8 bases. V gave up 5 bases and J gave up 7 bases; unmatched junction bases: 7. The CDR3 sequence is 12 residues long. Germline V gives CDR1 GTSNPN, CDR2 SVGIG (reference sequence). CDR3 amino acids: CAWASSGGEQYF. DNA of the CDR3: TGTGCCTGGGCTTCATCGGGAGGGGAGCAGTACTTC.

The V gene is TRBV27, the J gene TRBJ1-2, with 9 bases fitting TRBD1. The CDR3 runs 15 residues. Looked up from germline, CDR1 is MNHEY and CDR2 is SMNVEV (reference sequence). V dropped 5 bases and J dropped 4; count of bases not matched to a gene: 8. The CDR3 loop reads CASSPGTGRTYGYTF. The CDR3 DNA follows: TGTGCCAGCAGTCCGGGGACAGGGCGAACCTATGGCTACACCTTC.

The V call is TRBV4-1, the J call TRBJ2-3; tentatively, D is TRBD1 (7 bases). The CDR3 has 22 amino acids. V lost 0 bases, J lost 2 bases, and 30 bases lay in between. CDR1 is MGHRA and CDR2 is YSYEKL in the germline V gene. Written as DNA, the CDR3 is TGCGCCAGCAGCCAAGACGTCCAGGGGGGTTCTCGCACCGGGGCTTACACAGATACGCAGTATTTT. It is translated as CASSQDVQGGSRTGAYTDTQYF.

This sequence joins TRBV2 and TRBJ1-2, with 7 nucleotides matching TRBD1. The V gene end was trimmed by 5 bases and the J gene end by 6 bases; junction bases not matched to a gene: 9. CDR1 SNHLY and CDR2 FYNNEI come from the germline V gene. The CDR3 covers 14 residues. The CDR3 DNA reads TGTGCCAGCAGTTCTACGGACAGGTTGCATGGCTACACCTTC. It codes for CASSSTDRLHGYTF.

This clone has a handful of counts. The J gene is TRBJ2-2, the V gene TRBV2, with 12 bases lining up with TRBD2. Germline assignment: CDR1 SNHLY and CDR2 FYNNEI. The CDR3 has 15 amino acids. J gave up 5 bases and V 6 bases, and 4 bases lay outside the gene matches. This CDR3 reads CASRRTSGGTGELFF. CDR3 sequence (DNA): TGTGCCAGCAGAAGAACTAGCGGGGGGACCGGGGAGCTGTTTTTT.

This clone is labeled medium-sized. The V call is TRBV27, the J call TRBJ2-7; no firm D call. Trimming removed 0 bases from V and 3 bases from J, with 6 bases in between. CDR1 MNHEY and CDR2 SMNVEV come from the germline V gene (reference sequence). The CDR3 has 13 residues. For the CDR3, the DNA is TGTGCCAGCAGTTTATCCGTTATCTACGAGCAGTACTTC. Encoded protein: CASSLSVIYEQYF.

The chain carries TRBV19 and TRBJ2-3, with TRBD2 matching 7 bases. The ends lost 0 bases at V and 4 bases at J; junction bases unmatched: 10. This CDR3 has 17 residues. Germline V gene data show CDR1 as LNHDA and CDR2 as SQIVND (reference sequence). The CDR3 protein is CASSIDLSWGGADTQYF. CDR3 nucleotides: TGTGCCAGTAGTATAGATCTATCGTGGGGGGGTGCAGATACGCAGTATTTT.

The V and J genes are TRBV7-9 and TRBJ1-2, with 8 bases that match TRBD1. The CDR3 is 14 residues long. CDR1 and CDR2 from the germline V gene are SEHNR and FQNEAQ (reference sequence). The V gene end was trimmed by 3 bases and the J gene end by 7 bases; junction bases not matched to a gene: 7. The CDR3 DNA is TGTGCCAGCAGCTTTGCCTCAGGGGGCGGTGGCTACACCTTC. Translated, it gives CASSFASGGGGYTF. The complete variable domain, with remaining parts taken from reference TRBV7-9 and TRBJ1-2, reads DTGVSQNPRHKITKRGQNVTFRCDPISEHNRLYWYRQTLGQGPEFLTYFQNEAQLEKSRLLSDRFSAERPKGSFSTLEIQRTEQGDSAMYLCASSFASGGGGYTFGSGTRLTVV.

A remark on this clone: An end of the junction differs from the germline gene, which may be a read error. V usage is TRBV5-3 and J usage is TRBJ1-2; the D is unclear. TRBV5-3 is an open reading frame whose function is uncertain. The CDR3 loop spans 15 amino acids. CDR3 sequence: CAKSGLYGNYSGYTF. The CDR3 nucleotides read TGTGCCAAAAGCGGGCTTTACGGGAACTATTCTGGCTACACCTTC.

This clone was counted a single time. For the CDR3, the DNA is TGTGCCAGCAGCTCGCGGGGGGGCCAAGGTAGTCGGAGCGGGGAGCTGTTTTTT. Translating it yields CASSSRGGQGSRSGELFF. This sequence joins TRBV7-2 and TRBJ2-2, with 9 bases fitting TRBD2. The CDR3 covers 18 residues. Germline lookup yields CDR1 SGHTA and CDR2 FQGNSA. The junction had 16 bases not matched to a gene; V was cut back by 4 bases and J by 7 bases.

This rearrangement joins TRBV7-6 to TRBJ2-1; 7 nucleotides match TRBD1. CDR1 SGHVS and CDR2 FNYEAQ come from the germline V gene. This CDR3 spans 18 amino acids. V shed 4 bases and J 5 bases; nucleotides not matched to a gene: 17. The chain's CDR3 is CASSSPLTGRFENNEQFF. The CDR3 DNA follows: TGTGCCAGCAGCTCTCCCCTGACAGGGAGATTCGAGAACAATGAGCAGTTCTTC.

The chain joins TRBV14 to TRBJ1-1; weak D call: TRBD1 (6 bases). V was pared by 8 bases and J by 5 bases, with 15 bases between. This CDR3 is built from 13 residues. Germline V gives CDR1 SGHDN, CDR2 FVKESK. The DNA of the CDR3 is TGTGCCAGCCGCCGAGGGGGAAGGACTGAAGCTTTCTTT. It yields the protein CASRRGGRTEAFF.

This clone was detected only a few times. The chain uses TRBV14 and TRBJ2-7; 9 nucleotides line up with TRBD1. The V gene's germline CDR1 is SGHDN and CDR2 FVKESK. There are 16 residues in the CDR3. The V segment lost 4 bases and the J segment 2 bases; nucleotides outside the gene matches: 9. The CDR3 nucleotides are TGTGCCAGCAGCCCTCGCCGAGGGACAGGGACCTACGAGCAGTACTTC. It specifies CASSPRRGTGTYEQYF.

The chain is built from TRBV30 and TRBJ2-5; 7 bases agree with TRBD2. V dropped 2 bases and J dropped 9; count of bases not matched to a gene: 9. The germline gives CDR1 GTSNPN, CDR2 SVGIG (reference sequence). The CDR3 spans 13 residues. In DNA form, the CDR3 reads TGTGCCTGGAGTCGAACTAGCGTGGAGGCCCAGTACTTC. Residues: CAWSRTSVEAQYF.

This clone was picked up a small number of times. The rearrangement joins TRBV4-1 to TRBJ1-2, with 7 bases lining up with TRBD1. The CDR3 is 15 residues long. Germline-derived CDR1 and CDR2 are MGHRA and YSYEKL. With V trimmed by 1 base and J by 1 base, 3 bases remained unmatched. Here the CDR3 reads CASSQVAGGNYGYTF. DNA for the CDR3: TGCGCCAGCAGCCAAGTGGCAGGGGGTAACTATGGCTACACCTTC.

This CDR3 reads CASSLNAGENTGELFF. CDR3 bases: TGCGCCAGCAGCTTGAACGCGGGGGAAAACACCGGGGAGCTGTTTTTT. The chain is built from TRBV5-1 and TRBJ2-2, with TRBD2 identical over 7 bases. The CDR3 sequence is 16 residues long. V lost 1 base to trimming and J lost 2 bases; unmatched junction nucleotides: 5. The germline CDR1 and CDR2 sequences are SGHRS and YFSETQ.

V and J are TRBV7-2 and TRBJ1-5; D gene ambiguous. V lost 5 bases and J 2 bases, leaving 13 bases between the germline ends. The length of the CDR3 is 15 residues. Germline V gives CDR1 SGHTA, CDR2 FQGNSA. The CDR3 DNA follows: TGTGCCAGCAGCCGGGGATTCGGAGGCAATCAGCCCCAGCATTTT. Encoded protein: CASSRGFGGNQPQHF.

To note about this clone: Other DNA variants within this sample encode the same CDR3. This sequence joins TRBV5-1 and TRBJ1-2; TRBD1 might be the D (6 bases). Between the trimmed V and J ends, which lost 4 bases and 4 bases, there was a span of 8 bases. This CDR3 is 12 amino acids long. Germline V gene lookup returns CDR1 SGHRS and CDR2 YFSETQ. CDR3 DNA sequence: TGCGCCAGCAGCCCGGACAGCTATGGCTACACCTTC. It translates to CASSPDSYGYTF.

The chain recombines TRBV29-1 with TRBJ1-2; D is ambiguous. The germline CDR1 and CDR2 sequences are SQVTM and ANQGSEA. The CDR3 loop spans 13 amino acids. Trimming shortened V by 3 bases and J by 2 bases, and 10 bases separated the two germline ends. Here the CDR3 reads CSVEVAPNYGYTF. The CDR3 nucleotides are TGCAGCGTTGAGGTAGCCCCCAACTATGGCTACACCTTC.

The CDR3 sequence is CASSLEREYYEQYF. Here the CDR3 DNA reads TGTGCCAGCAGCTTGGAGCGCGAATACTACGAGCAGTACTTC. V usage is TRBV5-6 and J usage is TRBJ2-7; D is ambiguous. Trimming stripped 0 bases from V and 3 bases from J, with 10 bases between. CDR3 length: 14 residues. Germline V gene lookup returns CDR1 SGHDT and CDR2 YYEEEE.